Presented here are 18 T cell receptor beta chains from one specimen sequenced in a study of shared clonotypes between healthy human individuals. The method was immunoSEQ multiplex PCR; TCRdb's version includes in-frame clones alone and lacks a portion of them. Among about 1.5 million clones listed, 95% to 97% were seen once. Sequencing used naive CD4+ T cells sorted from blood. The subset is: CD45RA+ positively selected. These TCRs come from a young man in good health.

This clone was counted a single time. At the DNA level, this CDR3 is encoded by other sequences in the same sample as well. This rearrangement joins TRBV5-1 to TRBJ2-2; 12 nucleotides line up with TRBD2. This CDR3 is 16 amino acids long. Trimming at V came to 2 bases and at J to 2 bases, leaving 1 base not matched to a gene. Germline V gives CDR1 SGHRS, CDR2 YFSETQ. CDR3: CASSFGLAGNTGELFF. CDR3 DNA sequence: TGCGCCAGCAGCTTCGGACTAGCGGGAAACACCGGGGAGCTGTTTTTT.

The chain combines TRBV25-1 with TRBJ1-1; D gene uncertain. CDR1 and CDR2 (germline): MGHDK, SYGVNS. This CDR3 contains 11 residues. Between the trimmed V and J ends, which lost 7 bases and 2 bases, there was a span of 5 bases. The CDR3 nucleotides are TGTGCCAGCAACTTTAACACTGAAGCTTTCTTT. It is translated as CASNFNTEAFF.

The J gene is TRBJ2-7, the V gene TRBV19; the match to TRBD1 covers 11 bases. Per germline, CDR1 LNHDA and CDR2 SQIVND (reference sequence). The CDR3 spans 15 residues. Trimming took 5 bases from V and 5 from J; bases not matched to a gene: 8. The CDR3 DNA is TGTGCCAGTAGTCTCACCGGGACAGGGGGAAACGAGCAGTACTTC. As protein: CASSLTGTGGNEQYF.

The chain employs TRBV9 and TRBJ1-3; D is ambiguous. Per germline, CDR1 SGDLS and CDR2 YYNGEE. The CDR3 is 12 residues long. Trimming removed 3 bases at V and 7 bases at J, with 8 bases between. CDR3 amino acids: CASSADWNTIYF. DNA for the CDR3: TGTGCCAGCAGCGCAGACTGGAACACCATATATTTT.

This clone was seen just once. V and J are TRBV5-4 and TRBJ2-7, with D perhaps assigned TRBD1 or TRBD2 (6 bases each). This CDR3 is built from 15 residues. V lost 4 bases and J lost 2, with 16 bases in between. From germline, CDR1 is SGHNT and CDR2 YYREEE (reference sequence). The CDR3 sequence: CASSLRGRSTYEQYF. Here the CDR3 DNA reads TGTGCCAGCAGCCTCCGGGGGCGGAGTACCTACGAGCAGTACTTC. Full variable domain (outside the CDR3, taken from reference TRBV5-4 and TRBJ2-7): ETGVTQSPTHLIKTRGQQVTLRCSSQSGHNTVSWYQQALGQGPQFIFQYYREEENGRGNFPPRFSGLQFPNYSSELNVNALELDDSALYLCASSLRGRSTYEQYFGPGTRLTVT.

The chain has TRBV2 and TRBJ2-5; tentatively, D is TRBD2 (6 bases). CDR1 and CDR2 (germline): SNHLY, FYNNEI. The CDR3 sequence is 12 residues long. V lost 4 bases, J lost 4 bases, and 7 bases lay in between. The CDR3 nucleotides are TGTGCCAGCAGTGGGCGGGGAGAGACCCAGTACTTC. The encoded protein is CASSGRGETQYF.

V gene TRBV27 combines with J gene TRBJ2-7; 8 bases align to TRBD2. From germline, CDR1 is MNHEY and CDR2 SMNVEV (reference sequence). CDR3 length: 15 amino acids. The V segment lost 6 bases and the J segment 2 bases; nucleotides outside the gene matches: 9. The CDR3 DNA is TGTGCCAGCAGAGGAAGCGGGAGCAAAGCCTACGAGCAGTACTTC. Its protein is CASRGSGSKAYEQYF.

The count of this clone is one. The same CDR3 arises from other DNA sequences in this sample as well. The chain recombines TRBV5-1 with TRBJ2-7; D is unclear. The V gene's germline CDR1 is SGHRS and CDR2 YFSETQ. Trimming cost V 4 bases and J 2 bases, with 10 bases left between them. This CDR3 region has 13 residues. The CDR3 loop reads CASSLPGAYEQYF. The CDR3 DNA reads TGCGCCAGCAGCCTACCTGGGGCCTACGAGCAGTACTTC.

The chain employs TRBV29-1 and TRBJ1-1; D unresolved. Germline CDR1 and CDR2: SQVTM and ANQGSEA. The CDR3 runs to 12 residues. Trimming cost V 6 bases and J 0 bases, with 8 bases left between them. CDR3 amino acids: CSVRTMNTEAFF. CDR3 coding DNA: TGCAGCGTGCGAACTATGAACACTGAAGCTTTCTTT.

On this clone: The sample holds other DNA sequences that translate to the same CDR3. This chain links TRBV19 with TRBJ2-7, with D possibly being TRBD2 (5 bases). CDR3 length: 12 residues. Germline assignment: CDR1 LNHDA and CDR2 SQIVND (reference sequence). V was clipped by 3 bases and J by 2 bases, with 5 bases between them. CDR3 in DNA: TGTGCCAGTAGTATCGGGGCCTACGAGCAGTACTTC. Translating it yields CASSIGAYEQYF.

The J gene is TRBJ2-4, the V gene TRBV27, with D perhaps being TRBD1 or TRBD2 (5 bases each). From germline, CDR1 is MNHEY and CDR2 SMNVEV (reference sequence). Trimming removed 2 bases from V and 16 bases from J, with 18 bases in between. The CDR3 is 13 amino acids. In DNA form, the CDR3 reads TGTGCCAGCAGTTTACGGACGGGACCGGACGAATACTTC. It encodes CASSLRTGPDEYF.

The chain links TRBV7-8 to TRBJ2-7; D is unclear. This CDR3 is 14 amino acids long. Germline V lookup: CDR1 SGHVS, CDR2 FQNEAQ. V lost 0 bases, J lost 3 bases, and 9 bases lay in between. CDR3 DNA sequence: TGTGCCAGCAGCTTAGCGGGCAAATACTACGAGCAGTACTTC. Its protein product is CASSLAGKYYEQYF.

This sequence joins TRBV7-9 and TRBJ1-1; D is possibly TRBD1 (5 bases). V lost 5 bases to trimming and J lost 4 bases, with 17 bases between them. This CDR3 comprises 15 residues. Looked up from germline, CDR1 is SEHNR and CDR2 is FQNEAQ (reference sequence). CDR3 DNA: TGTGCCAGCAGCCCCCGGGTCCCGGGGGTCACTGAAGCTTTCTTT. Translating gives CASSPRVPGVTEAFF.

The chain links TRBV5-1 to TRBJ1-5, with a weak D call TRBD1 (5 bases). CDR3 length: 15 amino acids. Trimming shortened V by 2 bases and J by 3 bases, and 12 bases separated the two germline ends. Germline CDR1 SGHRS, CDR2 YFSETQ. CDR3: CASSFEGRVNQPQHF. The CDR3 nucleotides are TGCGCCAGCAGCTTCGAGGGCAGGGTCAATCAGCCCCAGCATTTT.

The rearrangement joins TRBV7-2 to TRBJ2-2; D is unclear. The V and J ends lost 2 bases and 3 bases respectively, with 13 bases between them. CDR3 length: 16 amino acids. Germline V CDR1 and CDR2: SGHTA, FQGNSA. CDR3 in DNA: TGTGCCAGCAGCTTATTAGGAAGCAGTGACACCGGGGAGCTGTTTTTT. Encoded protein: CASSLLGSSDTGELFF.

The chain recombines TRBV7-2 with TRBJ2-1, with 12 positions matching TRBD1. This CDR3 comprises 17 residues. Germline V gene sequence: CDR1 SGHTA, CDR2 FQGNSA. After removal of 3 bases from V and 9 bases from J, the junction contained 12 bases not matched to a gene. DNA of the CDR3: TGTGCCAGCAGCTTTCTGGAACCGGGACAGGGGGCGCGTGAGCAGTTCTTC. As protein: CASSFLEPGQGAREQFF.

The rearrangement uses TRBV19 and TRBJ2-7; 11 bases line up with TRBD1. The CDR3 is 14 residues long. Germline lookup yields CDR1 LNHDA and CDR2 SQIVND (reference sequence). V was clipped by 3 bases and J by 9 bases; unmatched bases: 7. CDR3 in amino acids: CASSMRTGGLAQYF. The CDR3 coding sequence is TGTGCCAGTAGTATGCGGACAGGGGGCCTAGCGCAGTACTTC.

The chain recombines TRBV29-1 with TRBJ1-5; D is perhaps TRBD1 (5 bases). Trimming removed 5 bases at V and 4 bases at J, with 21 bases between. The V gene's germline CDR1 is SQVTM and CDR2 ANQGSEA. CDR3 length equals 16 residues. This CDR3 is CSVSGDQGGGNQPQHF. CDR3 coding DNA: TGCAGCGTTTCAGGCGATCAGGGTGGGGGAAATCAGCCCCAGCATTTT.